This T cell receptor beta chain came from a study of response to subunit inactivated influenza vaccine. Study-wide findings and caveats: The authors proposed limited new T cell recruitment per seasonal influenza vaccination.

MiXCR was run by TCRdb on the RT-PCR reads, yielding one entry per CDR3 protein. The table includes fewer than 250,000 distinct CDR3 sequences, 13% to 15% detected once. With 1 base removed from V and 5 bases from J, the gap between germline ends came to 15 bases. The CDR3 extends over 16 amino acids. This clonotype appeared a few times. Its antigen is undetermined. Material: CD8+ T cells sorted from PBMCs, obtained approximately 5 days after vaccination. The chain carries TRBV12-3 or TRBV12-4 and TRBJ2-1; D is possibly TRBD2 (5 bases). This TCR was sampled from a man between 50 and 59 years old who received an inactivated influenza vaccine. The DNA for the CDR3 is TGTGCCAGCAGTTTAGATGGACTCCTTTCCGACAATGAGCAGTTCTTC. It yields the protein CASSLDGLLSDNEQFF.